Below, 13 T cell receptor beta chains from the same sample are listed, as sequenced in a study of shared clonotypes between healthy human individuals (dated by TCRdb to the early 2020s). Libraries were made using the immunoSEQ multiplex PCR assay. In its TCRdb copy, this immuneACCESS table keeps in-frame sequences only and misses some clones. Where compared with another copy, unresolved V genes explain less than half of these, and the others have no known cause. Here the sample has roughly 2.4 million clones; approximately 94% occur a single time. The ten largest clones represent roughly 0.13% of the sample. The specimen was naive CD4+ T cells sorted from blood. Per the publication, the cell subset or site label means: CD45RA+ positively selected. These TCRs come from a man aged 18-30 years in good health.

The CDR3 DNA is TGCAGCGTTGAATTATGGCGGGCGGCAGAGACCCAGTACTTC. It specifies CSVELWRAAETQYF. V and J are TRBV29-1 and TRBJ2-5, with D maybe TRBD2 (5 bases). Looked up from germline, CDR1 is SQVTM and CDR2 is ANQGSEA. The CDR3 totals 14 residues. V dropped 2 bases and J dropped 4 bases, with 14 bases sitting between them.

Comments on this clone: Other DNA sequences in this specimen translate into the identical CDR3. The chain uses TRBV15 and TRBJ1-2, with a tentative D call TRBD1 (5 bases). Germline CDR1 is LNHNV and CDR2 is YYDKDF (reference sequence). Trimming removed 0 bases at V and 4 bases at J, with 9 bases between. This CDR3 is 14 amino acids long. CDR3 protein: CATSRDRDGYGYTF. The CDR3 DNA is TGTGCCACCAGCAGAGACAGGGACGGCTATGGCTACACCTTC.

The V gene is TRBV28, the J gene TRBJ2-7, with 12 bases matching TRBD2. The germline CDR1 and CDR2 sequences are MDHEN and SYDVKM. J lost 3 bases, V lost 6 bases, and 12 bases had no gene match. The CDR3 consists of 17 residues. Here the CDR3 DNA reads TGTGCCAGCAGCCCTGGCGGTGGACTAGCGGGAAACTACGAGCAGTACTTC. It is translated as CASSPGGGLAGNYEQYF.

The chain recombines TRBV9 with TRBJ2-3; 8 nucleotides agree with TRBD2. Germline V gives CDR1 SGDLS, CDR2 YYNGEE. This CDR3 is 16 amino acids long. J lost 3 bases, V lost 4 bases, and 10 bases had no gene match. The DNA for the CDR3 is TGTGCCAGCAGCAAAAACCCAGCGGGAGCGACAGATACGCAGTATTTT. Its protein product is CASSKNPAGATDTQYF.

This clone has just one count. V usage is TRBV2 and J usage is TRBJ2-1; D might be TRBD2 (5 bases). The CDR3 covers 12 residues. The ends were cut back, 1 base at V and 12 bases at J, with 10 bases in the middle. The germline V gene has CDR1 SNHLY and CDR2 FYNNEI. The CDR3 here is CASSEGGARQFF. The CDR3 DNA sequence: TGTGCCAGCAGTGAAGGGGGAGCGAGGCAGTTCTTC.

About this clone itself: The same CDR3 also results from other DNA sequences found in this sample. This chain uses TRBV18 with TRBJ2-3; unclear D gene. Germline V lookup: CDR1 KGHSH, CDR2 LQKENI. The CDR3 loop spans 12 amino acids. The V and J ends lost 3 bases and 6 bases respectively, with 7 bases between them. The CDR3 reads CASSPSRDTQYF. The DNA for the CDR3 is TGTGCCAGCTCACCTTCTAGGGATACGCAGTATTTT.

CDR3 protein: CASSQETGFFVHGQYF. The CDR3 DNA is TGTGCCAGCAGCCAAGAGACAGGGTTTTTTGTCCACGGGCAGTACTTC. The J gene is TRBJ2-7, the V gene TRBV14, with 7 positions matching TRBD1. Germline V gene sequence: CDR1 SGHDN, CDR2 FVKESK. CDR3 length: 16 amino acids. V lost 0 bases, J lost 9 bases, and 14 bases stayed unmatched.

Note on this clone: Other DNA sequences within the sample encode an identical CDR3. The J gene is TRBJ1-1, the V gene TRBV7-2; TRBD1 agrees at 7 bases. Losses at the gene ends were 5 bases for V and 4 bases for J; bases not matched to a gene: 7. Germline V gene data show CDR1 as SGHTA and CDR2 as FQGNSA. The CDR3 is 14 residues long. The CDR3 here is CASSIRQGGTEAFF. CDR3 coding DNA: TGTGCCAGCAGCATAAGACAGGGCGGCACTGAAGCTTTCTTT.

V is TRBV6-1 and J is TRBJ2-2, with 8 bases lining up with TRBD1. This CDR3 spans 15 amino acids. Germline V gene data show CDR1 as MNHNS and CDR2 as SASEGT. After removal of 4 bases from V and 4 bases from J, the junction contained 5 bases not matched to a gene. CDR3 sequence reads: CASSVRDRSTGELFF. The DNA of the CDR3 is TGTGCCAGCAGTGTCCGGGACAGGAGCACCGGGGAGCTGTTTTTT.

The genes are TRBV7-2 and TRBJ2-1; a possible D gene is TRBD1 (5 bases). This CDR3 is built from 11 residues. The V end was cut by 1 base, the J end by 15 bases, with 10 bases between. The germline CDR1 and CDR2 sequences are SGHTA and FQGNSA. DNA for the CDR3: TGTGCCAGCAGCTTAGGTGGGGCCCCGTTCTTC. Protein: CASSLGGAPFF.

CDR3 in amino acids: CASSLMGQGLNTEAFF. The CDR3 bases are TGTGCCAGCAGCTTAATGGGACAGGGTTTGAACACTGAAGCTTTCTTT. The chain combines TRBV7-6 with TRBJ1-1, with 9 bases that match TRBD1. The germline gives CDR1 SGHVS, CDR2 FNYEAQ. This CDR3 contains 16 residues. V lost 2 bases, J lost 0 bases, and 4 bases stayed unmatched.

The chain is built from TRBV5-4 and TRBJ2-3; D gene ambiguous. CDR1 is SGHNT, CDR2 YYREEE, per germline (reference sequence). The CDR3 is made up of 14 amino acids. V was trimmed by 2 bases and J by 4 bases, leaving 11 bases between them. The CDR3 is CASSLDGVADTQYF. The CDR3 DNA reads TGTGCCAGCAGCTTAGATGGGGTGGCAGATACGCAGTATTTT.

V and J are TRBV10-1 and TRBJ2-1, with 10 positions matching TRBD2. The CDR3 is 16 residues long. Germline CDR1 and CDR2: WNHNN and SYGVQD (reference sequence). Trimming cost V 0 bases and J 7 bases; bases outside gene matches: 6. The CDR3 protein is CASSESNALAGNEQFF. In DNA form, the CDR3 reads TGCGCCAGCAGTGAGTCGAATGCACTAGCGGGGAATGAGCAGTTCTTC.